This T cell receptor (beta chain) was identified during a study of cytomegalovirus exposure and HLA in healthy donors. Use of 60 Vbeta and 13 Jbeta primers characterized the PCR. As handled by the study authors: As a later analysis found, there were 70 million to 100 million unique TCR beta chains, of which some 10 million were shared. TCRdb's table, derived via immunoSEQ multiplex PCR, lists solely in-frame clones and lacks some. V and J calls and clone size are copied from that table; D and trimming were computed from the DNA. Of about 110,000 clones detected, over 60% appear once; the ten largest clones hold 4% to 5.5%. About this clone: Its antigen is as yet unknown.

The CDR3 is made up of 15 amino acids. Germline V gene lookup returns CDR1 SGHTA and CDR2 FQGTGA. Trimming took 0 bases from V and 1 from J, leaving 6 bases between them. Notes on the study in general: From TCR beta sequences, most subjects' HLA-A and HLA-B alleles were reportedly predicted accurately.

The chain recombines TRBV7-3 with TRBJ2-2; no clear D gene. The TCR sequence derives from a man between 25 and 39 years old in good health and CMV-seropositive. The sequenced sample consisted of PBMCs. CDR3 residues: CASSLTSGNTGELFF. In nucleotides, the CDR3 is TGTGCCAGCAGCTTAACGTCCGGGAACACCGGGGAGCTGTTTTTT.